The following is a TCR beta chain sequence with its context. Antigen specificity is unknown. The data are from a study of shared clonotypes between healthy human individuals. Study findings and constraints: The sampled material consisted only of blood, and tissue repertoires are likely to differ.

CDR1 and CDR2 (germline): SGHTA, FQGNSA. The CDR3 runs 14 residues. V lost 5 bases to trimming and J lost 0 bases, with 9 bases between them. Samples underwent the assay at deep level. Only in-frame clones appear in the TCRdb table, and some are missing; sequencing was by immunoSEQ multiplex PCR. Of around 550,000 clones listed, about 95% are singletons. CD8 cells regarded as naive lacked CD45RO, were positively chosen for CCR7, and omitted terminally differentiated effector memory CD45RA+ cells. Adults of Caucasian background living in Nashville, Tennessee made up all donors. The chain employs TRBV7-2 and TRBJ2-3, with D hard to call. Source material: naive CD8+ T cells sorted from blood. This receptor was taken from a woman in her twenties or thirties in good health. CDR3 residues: CASSGGSSTDTQYF. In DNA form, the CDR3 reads TGTGCCAGCAGCGGCGGCTCTAGCACAGATACGCAGTATTTT.